This T cell receptor (beta chain) was captured by sequencing in a study of response to subunit inactivated influenza vaccine (dated by TCRdb to about 2018). With respect to the entire study: Deep quantitative profiling of the T cell receptor repertoire was used in the study to follow responses to a trivalent subunit inactivated influenza vaccine.

Libraries were constructed by RT-PCR. The instrument was an Illumina HiSeq 2500. TCRdb redid the processing of the public reads, applying fastp at Q25 and MiXCR, and retained in-frame beta chains. Each entry is one CDR3 protein sequence, shown with its most common DNA and genes. Here the sample has hundreds of thousands of distinct CDR3 sequences; 7.6% occur a single time. Together, the top ten hold 13% of the sample. Trimming removed 4 bases from V and 3 bases from J, leaving 13 bases between the germline ends. Counted from cysteine to phenylalanine, this CDR3 has 14 amino acids. CDR3 DNA is the only sequence kept; it has 42 bases, read in frame from the first base. Reading the germline V gene (reference sequence) gives CDR1 SGHKS and CDR2 YYEKEE. Findings and caveats that apply to the study as a whole: It was suggested by the authors that each seasonal influenza vaccination may recruit only a limited number of new T cells.

This clonotype turned up a few times. Its antigen remains unidentified. No per-base quality is available; no much larger clone lies one base away. The chain is encoded by TRBV5-5 joined to TRBJ2-5; the best D guess is TRBD2, with 6 bases matching. This receptor was identified in a man aged 45-69 years who received an inactivated influenza vaccine. Donor details come from another sample of the same person, matched by shared clones. The sample was PBMCs from blood, taken 23 to 25 months after vaccination. The CDR3 here reads CASSTDYRKETQYF. The nucleotides are TGTGCCAGCAGCACGGACTACCGAAAAGAGACCCAGTACTTC.